Each of the 10 T cell receptor beta chains below was sequenced from the same sample in a study of blood T cell repertoires in COVID-19. Some clones are missing from TCRdb's copy, which holds only in-frame ones; the method was immunoSEQ multiplex PCR. The repertoire holds around 250,000 clones, approximately 85% seen once, with approximately 6% in the top ten. Sequencing used peripheral blood. Receptor source: a woman of 80 years or more with COVID-19, enrolled during active disease.

The chain employs TRBV3-1 (or the pseudogene TRBV3-2) and TRBJ2-2; tentatively, D is TRBD2 (6 bases). This CDR3 contains 14 residues. CDR1 is LGHDT and CDR2 is YNNKEL in the germline V gene (reference sequence). V was clipped by 2 bases and J by 6 bases, with 10 bases between them. In DNA form, the CDR3 reads TGTGCCAGCAGCCAAAGGGAGGTACCCGGGGAGCTGTTTTTT. It codes for CASSQREVPGELFF.

The chain carries TRBV30 and TRBJ1-4; weak D call: TRBD1 (5 bases). V lost 5 bases, J lost 8 bases, and 9 bases lay in between. Germline values: CDR1 GTSNPN, CDR2 SVGIG (reference sequence). The CDR3 covers 11 residues. In DNA form, the CDR3 reads TGTGCCTGGGGGACTTTCGAAAAACTGTTTTTT. As protein: CAWGTFEKLFF.

This clone came up a few times. This sequence joins TRBV5-1 and TRBJ1-5; D perhaps matches TRBD1 (6 bases). CDR1 SGHRS and CDR2 YFSETQ come from the germline V gene. The CDR3 runs to 15 residues. Trimming shortened V by 0 bases and J by 7 bases, and 14 bases separated the two germline ends. The CDR3 loop is CASSLDTGLGQPQHF. The CDR3 DNA reads as TGCGCCAGCAGCTTGGACACAGGGTTAGGGCAGCCCCAGCATTTT. Looking up the rest from reference TRBV5-1 and TRBJ1-5 gives the full variable domain: KAGVTQTPRYLIKTRGQQVTLSCSPISGHRSVSWYQQTPGQGLQFLFEYFSETQRNKGNFPGRFSGRQFSNSRSEMNVSTLELGDSALYLCASSLDTGLGQPQHFGDGTRLSIL.

This chain connects TRBV5-4 to TRBJ2-2; 10 nucleotides agree with TRBD2. V lost 2 bases to trimming and J lost 6 bases; unmatched junction nucleotides: 13. Germline-derived CDR1 and CDR2 are SGHNT and YYREEE (reference sequence). The CDR3 runs to 18 residues. CDR3 DNA sequence: TGTGCCAGCAGCTTCTGGGCTAGCGGGGGACGTAAGTCCGGGGAGCTGTTTTTT. Its protein product is CASSFWASGGRKSGELFF. The full variable domain, rest sourced from reference TRBV5-4 and TRBJ2-2, is ETGVTQSPTHLIKTRGQQVTLRCSSQSGHNTVSWYQQALGQGPQFIFQYYREEENGRGNFPPRFSGLQFPNYSSELNVNALELDDSALYLCASSFWASGGRKSGELFFGEGSRLTVL.

The chain is built from TRBV9 and TRBJ1-5; D is unclear. CDR1 is SGDLS and CDR2 is YYNGEE in the germline V gene. The ends were cut back, 4 bases at V and 14 bases at J, with 25 bases in the middle. The length of the CDR3 is 15 residues. This CDR3 is CASSSSPDHSGRKHF. The CDR3 region has the DNA TGTGCCAGCAGCTCTTCCCCCGACCACAGCGGGAGGAAGCATTTT.

The chain links TRBV11-2 to TRBJ2-1, with 8 bases fitting TRBD2. Losses at the gene ends were 5 bases for V and 9 bases for J; bases not matched to a gene: 9. This CDR3 comprises 14 residues. From germline, CDR1 is SGHAT and CDR2 FQNNGV. In DNA, the CDR3 is TGTGCCAGCAGCCTCAGCGGGGGTGAATTTGAGCAGTTCTTC. Residues: CASSLSGGEFEQFF.

This clone has a handful of counts. The chain carries TRBV20-1 and TRBJ2-7; the match to TRBD1 covers 8 bases. The V and J ends lost 3 bases and 6 bases, in that order; junction bases with no gene match: 7. The CDR3 spans 13 residues. CDR1 DFQATT and CDR2 SNEGSKA come from the germline V gene (reference sequence). DNA for the CDR3: TGCAGTGCTAGTCCAGGACAGGGACGCGAGCAGTACGTC. This translates into CSASPGQGREQYV.

This chain links TRBV24-1 with TRBJ2-3, with TRBD2 matching over 13 bases. Germline assignment: CDR1 KGHDR and CDR2 SFDVKD. The CDR3 loop spans 14 amino acids. Trimming cost V 10 bases and J 6 bases; bases outside gene matches: 6. The CDR3 region is CATSTSGGHDTQYF. In nucleotides, the CDR3 is TGTGCCACGTCGACTAGCGGGGGGCACGATACGCAGTATTTT.

The J gene is TRBJ1-1, the V gene TRBV6-5; TRBD1 aligns across 7 bases. In germline, CDR1 is MNHEY, CDR2 SVGAGI. The junction had 4 bases not matched to a gene; V was cut back by 6 bases and J by 9 bases. The CDR3 is made up of 11 amino acids. The CDR3 region has the DNA TGTGCCAGCAGCCGGGACAGTAAAGCTTTCTTT. Translated, it gives CASSRDSKAFF.

This chain links TRBV18 with TRBJ1-4; the D gene is possibly TRBD1 (6 bases). The CDR3 has 14 amino acids. Trimming stripped 4 bases from V and 5 bases from J, with 11 bases between. Germline lookup yields CDR1 KGHSH and CDR2 LQKENI. For the CDR3, the DNA is TGTGCCAGCTCACACAGGGTAGAGAATGAAAAACTGTTTTTT. Its translation is CASSHRVENEKLFF.